Sequencing of this TCR beta chain was carried out in a study of blood T cell repertoires in COVID-19. Sequencing was performed with immunoSEQ multiplex PCR; in TCRdb, only in-frame clones are kept and a portion is missing. The sample includes about 370,000 clones, approximately 92% of them seen just once. Sequenced material: PBMCs or T cells enriched from blood (not recorded which). The clonotype originates from a man aged 18 to 30 who had recovered from COVID-19.

The chain's CDR3 is CASSEGLSSTDTQYF. The CDR3 DNA sequence: TGTGCCAGCAGTGAAGGGCTCTCTAGCACAGATACGCAGTATTTT. The V gene is TRBV2, the J gene TRBJ2-3, with D uncertain. The CDR3 length is 15 residues. Germline V lookup: CDR1 SNHLY, CDR2 FYNNEI. The V end was cut by 1 base, the J end by 0 bases, with 8 bases between.